The rows below give T cell receptor beta chains drawn from one sample of a study of cytomegalovirus exposure and HLA in healthy donors. Method: immunoSEQ multiplex PCR; TCRdb's copy keeps in-frame clones and lacks some. Seen here are 62,000 or so clones, 70% to 90% observed once, and the top ten hold 1.4%. The sequenced sample consisted of PBMCs. The receptors come from a man younger than 35 in good health and CMV-seronegative. Both conserved end residues are trimmed from each CDR3.

V: TRBV19
J: TRBJ1-5
CDR3: ASRENSNQPQH

V: TRBV6-5
J: TRBJ2-7
CDR3: ASSYGGTGGAYEQY

V: TRBV6-5
J: TRBJ1-1
CDR3: ASSSPGRPEAF

V: TRBV18
J: TRBJ2-7
CDR3: ASSPSAYEQY

V: TRBV29-1
J: TRBJ2-2
CDR3: SVVDTNTGELF

V: TRBV9
J: TRBJ1-6
CDR3: ASSVEDRTSPLH

V: TRBV5-6
J: TRBJ2-6
CDR3: ASSQEPVAGANVLT

V: TRBV5-6
J: TRBJ2-7
CDR3: ASGACEQY

V: TRBV5-4
J: TRBJ2-7
CDR3: ASSNVGTPSYEQY

V: TRBV10-3
J: TRBJ2-5
CDR3: AISESDRAVGETQY

V: TRBV7-2
J: TRBJ2-1
CDR3: ASSPGFRGGYNEQF

V: TRBV2
J: TRBJ2-1
CDR3: ASRGTSGGAYNEQF

V: TRBV2
J: TRBJ2-1
CDR3: ASTGGAVRNEQF

V: TRBV6-6
J: TRBJ1-3
CDR3: ASSYSLESSGNTIY